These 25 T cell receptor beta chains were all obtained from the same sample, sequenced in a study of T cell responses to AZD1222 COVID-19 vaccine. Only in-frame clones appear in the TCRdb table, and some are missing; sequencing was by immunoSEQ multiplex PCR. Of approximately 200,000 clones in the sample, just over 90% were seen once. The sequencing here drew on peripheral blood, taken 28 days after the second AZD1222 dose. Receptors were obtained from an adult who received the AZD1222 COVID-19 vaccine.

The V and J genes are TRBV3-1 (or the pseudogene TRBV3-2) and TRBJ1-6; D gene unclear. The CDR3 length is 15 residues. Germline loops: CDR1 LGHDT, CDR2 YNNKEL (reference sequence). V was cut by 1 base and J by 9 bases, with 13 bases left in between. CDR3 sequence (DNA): TGTGCCAGCAGCCAAGGATCACTGTCTGGTTCACCCCTCCACTTT. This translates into CASSQGSLSGSPLHF.

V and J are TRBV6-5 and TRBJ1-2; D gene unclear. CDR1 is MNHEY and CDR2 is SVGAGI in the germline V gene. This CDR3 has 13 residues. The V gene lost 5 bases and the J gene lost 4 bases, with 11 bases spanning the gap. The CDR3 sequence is CASSINRAYGYTF. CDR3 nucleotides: TGTGCCAGCAGTATAAACCGGGCCTATGGCTACACCTTC.

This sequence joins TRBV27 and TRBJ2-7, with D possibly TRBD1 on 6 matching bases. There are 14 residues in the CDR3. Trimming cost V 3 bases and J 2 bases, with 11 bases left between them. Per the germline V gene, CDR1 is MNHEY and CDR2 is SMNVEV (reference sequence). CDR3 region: CASSLDSLAYEQYF. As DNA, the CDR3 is TGTGCCAGCAGTTTGGACAGCCTAGCCTACGAGCAGTACTTC.

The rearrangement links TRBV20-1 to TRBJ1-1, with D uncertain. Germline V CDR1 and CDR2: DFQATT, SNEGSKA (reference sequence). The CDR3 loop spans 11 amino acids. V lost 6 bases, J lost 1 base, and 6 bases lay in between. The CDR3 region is CSATTNTEAFF. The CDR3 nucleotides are TGCAGTGCCACAACGAACACTGAAGCTTTCTTT.

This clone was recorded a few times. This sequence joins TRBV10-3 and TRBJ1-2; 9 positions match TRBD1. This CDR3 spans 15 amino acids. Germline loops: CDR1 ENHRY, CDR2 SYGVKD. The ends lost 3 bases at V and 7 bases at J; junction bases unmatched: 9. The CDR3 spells CAISEGTGIFGGYTF. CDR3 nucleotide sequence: TGTGCCATCAGTGAAGGGACAGGGATTTTCGGTGGCTACACCTTC.

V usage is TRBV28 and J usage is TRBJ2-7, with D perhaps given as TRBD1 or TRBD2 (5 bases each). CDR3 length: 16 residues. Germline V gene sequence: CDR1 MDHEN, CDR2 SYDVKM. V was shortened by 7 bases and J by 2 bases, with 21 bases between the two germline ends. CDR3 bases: TGTGCCAGCATTCCCCCCAAGGGGACGGGCCCCTACGAGCAGTACTTC. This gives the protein CASIPPKGTGPYEQYF.

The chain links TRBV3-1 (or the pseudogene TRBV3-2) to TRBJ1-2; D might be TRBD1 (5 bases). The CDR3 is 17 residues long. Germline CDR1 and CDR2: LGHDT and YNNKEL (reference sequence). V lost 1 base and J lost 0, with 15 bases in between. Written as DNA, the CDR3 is TGTGCCAGCAGCCAAGGCTCCCGGGACGGAGCTAACTATGGCTACACCTTC. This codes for CASSQGSRDGANYGYTF.

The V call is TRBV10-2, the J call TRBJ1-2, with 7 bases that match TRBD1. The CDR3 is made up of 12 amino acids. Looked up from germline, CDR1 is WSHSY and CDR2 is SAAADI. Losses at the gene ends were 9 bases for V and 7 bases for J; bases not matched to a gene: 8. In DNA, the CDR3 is TGCGCCAGTCTCGGACAGGCACTTGGCTACACCTTC. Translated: CASLGQALGYTF.

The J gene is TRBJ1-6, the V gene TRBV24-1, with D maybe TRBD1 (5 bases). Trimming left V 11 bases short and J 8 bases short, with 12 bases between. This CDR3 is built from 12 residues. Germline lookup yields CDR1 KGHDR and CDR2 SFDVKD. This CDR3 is CAMGTLDSPLHF. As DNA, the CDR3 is TGTGCCATGGGGACCCTTGATTCACCCCTCCACTTT.

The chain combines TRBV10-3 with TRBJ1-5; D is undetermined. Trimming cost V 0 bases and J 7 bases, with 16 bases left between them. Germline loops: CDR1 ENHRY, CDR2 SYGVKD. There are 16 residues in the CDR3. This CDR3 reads CAISESNGEGGQPQHF. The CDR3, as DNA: TGTGCCATCAGTGAGTCGAACGGGGAAGGTGGACAGCCCCAGCATTTT.

The CDR3 nucleotides are TGCGCCAGCAGCTCGGGGACAGGGGTGAACACTGAAGCTTTCTTT. Translating it yields CASSSGTGVNTEAFF. This sequence joins TRBV5-1 and TRBJ1-1; 10 bases map to TRBD1. Germline V gene lookup returns CDR1 SGHRS and CDR2 YFSETQ. V dropped 3 bases and J dropped 0; count of bases not matched to a gene: 2. The CDR3 sequence is 15 residues long.

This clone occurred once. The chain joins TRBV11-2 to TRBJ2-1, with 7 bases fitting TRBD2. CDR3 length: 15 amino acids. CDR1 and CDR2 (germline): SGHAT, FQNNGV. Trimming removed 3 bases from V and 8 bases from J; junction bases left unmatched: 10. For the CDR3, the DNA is TGTGCCAGCAGCTTTTCCGGGACTAAGTTTTATGAGCAGTTCTTC. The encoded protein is CASSFSGTKFYEQFF.

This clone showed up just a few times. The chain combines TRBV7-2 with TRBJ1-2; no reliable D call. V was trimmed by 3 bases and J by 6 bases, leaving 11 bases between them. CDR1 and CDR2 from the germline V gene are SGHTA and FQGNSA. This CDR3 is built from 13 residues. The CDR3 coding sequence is TGTGCCAGCAGCTTCCAACCCTCCGATGGCTACACCTTC. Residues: CASSFQPSDGYTF.

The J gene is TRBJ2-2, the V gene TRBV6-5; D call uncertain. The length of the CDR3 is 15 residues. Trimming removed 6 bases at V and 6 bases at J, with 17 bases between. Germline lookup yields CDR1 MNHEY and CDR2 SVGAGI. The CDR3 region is CASRRAPSAPGELFF. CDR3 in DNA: TGTGCCAGCAGACGGGCTCCATCCGCTCCCGGGGAGCTGTTTTTT.

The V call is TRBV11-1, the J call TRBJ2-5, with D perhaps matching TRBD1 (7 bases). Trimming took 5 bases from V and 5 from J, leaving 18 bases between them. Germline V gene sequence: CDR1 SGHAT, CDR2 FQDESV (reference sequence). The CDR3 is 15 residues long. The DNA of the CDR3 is TGTGCCAGCAGCCCTGCAGGGGGGCGCGGTGAGACCCAGTACTTC. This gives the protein CASSPAGGRGETQYF.

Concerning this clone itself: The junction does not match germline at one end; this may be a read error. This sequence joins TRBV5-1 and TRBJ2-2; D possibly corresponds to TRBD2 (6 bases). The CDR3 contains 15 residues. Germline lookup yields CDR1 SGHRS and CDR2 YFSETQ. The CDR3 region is CASRLLVSDTGGLFF. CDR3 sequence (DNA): TGCGCCAGCAGATTACTAGTCTCCGACACCGGGGGGCTGTTTTTT.

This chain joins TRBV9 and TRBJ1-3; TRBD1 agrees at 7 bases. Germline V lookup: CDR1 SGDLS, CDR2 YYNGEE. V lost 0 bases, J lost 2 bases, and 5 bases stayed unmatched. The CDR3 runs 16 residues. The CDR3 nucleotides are TGTGCCAGCAGCGTAGTGGCAGGGGGTACTGGAAACACCATATATTTT. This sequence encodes CASSVVAGGTGNTIYF.

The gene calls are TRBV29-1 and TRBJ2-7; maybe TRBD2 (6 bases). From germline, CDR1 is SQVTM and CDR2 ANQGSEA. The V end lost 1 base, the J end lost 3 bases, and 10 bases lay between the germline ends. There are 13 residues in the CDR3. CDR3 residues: CSVEGGDHYEQYF. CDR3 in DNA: TGCAGCGTTGAAGGGGGGGACCACTACGAGCAGTACTTC.

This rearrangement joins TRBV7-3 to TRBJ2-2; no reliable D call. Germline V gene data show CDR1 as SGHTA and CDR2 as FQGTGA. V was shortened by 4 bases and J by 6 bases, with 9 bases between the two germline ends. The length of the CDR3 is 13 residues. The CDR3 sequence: CASSYSLSGELFF. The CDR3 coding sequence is TGTGCCAGCAGCTATAGCTTATCCGGGGAGCTGTTTTTT. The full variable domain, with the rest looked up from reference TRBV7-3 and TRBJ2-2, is GAGVSQTPSNKVTEKGKYVELRCDPISGHTALYWYRQSLGQGPEFLIYFQGTGAADDSGLPNDRFFAVRPEGSVSTLKIQRTERGDSAVYLCASSYSLSGELFFGEGSRLTVL.

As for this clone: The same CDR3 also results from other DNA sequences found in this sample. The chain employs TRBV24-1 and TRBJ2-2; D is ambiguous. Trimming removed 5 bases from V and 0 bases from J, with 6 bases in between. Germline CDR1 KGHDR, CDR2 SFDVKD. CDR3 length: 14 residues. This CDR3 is CATSGTANTGELFF. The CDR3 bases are TGTGCCACCAGTGGAACAGCGAACACCGGGGAGCTGTTTTTT.

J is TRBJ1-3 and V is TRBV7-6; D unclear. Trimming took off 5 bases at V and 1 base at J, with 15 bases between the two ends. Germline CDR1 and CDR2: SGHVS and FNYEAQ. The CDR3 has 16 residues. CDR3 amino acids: CASSQTQGRSGNTIYF. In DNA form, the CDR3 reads TGTGCCAGCAGCCAAACCCAAGGGAGATCTGGAAACACCATATATTTT.

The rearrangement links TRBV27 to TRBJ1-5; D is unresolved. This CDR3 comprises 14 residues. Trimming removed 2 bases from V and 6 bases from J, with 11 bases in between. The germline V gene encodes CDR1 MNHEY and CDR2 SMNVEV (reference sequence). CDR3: CASSLRGKGQPQHF. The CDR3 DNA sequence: TGTGCCAGCAGTTTACGGGGAAAAGGTCAGCCCCAGCATTTT.

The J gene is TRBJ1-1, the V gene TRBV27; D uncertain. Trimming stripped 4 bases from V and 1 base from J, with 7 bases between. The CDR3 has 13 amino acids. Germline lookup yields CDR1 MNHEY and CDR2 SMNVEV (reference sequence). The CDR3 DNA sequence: TGTGCCAGCAGTTACCGACCGAACACTGAAGCTTTCTTT. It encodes CASSYRPNTEAFF.

CDR3 sequence (DNA): TGTGCCAGCAGCCTAGGACAGGGCTCCTACAATGAGCAGTTCTTC. Protein sequence: CASSLGQGSYNEQFF. The gene calls are TRBV28 and TRBJ2-1, with 8 positions matching TRBD1. Germline V lookup: CDR1 MDHEN, CDR2 SYDVKM. The CDR3 consists of 15 residues. After removal of 6 bases from V and 0 bases from J, the junction contained 4 bases not matched to a gene.

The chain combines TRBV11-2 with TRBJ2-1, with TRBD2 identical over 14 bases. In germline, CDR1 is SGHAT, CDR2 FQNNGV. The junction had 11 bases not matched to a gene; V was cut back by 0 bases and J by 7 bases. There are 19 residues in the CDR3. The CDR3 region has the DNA TGTGCCAGCAGCTTAGATCCCCCTCCGACTAGCGGGAGGGGGAATGAGCAGTTCTTC. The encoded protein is CASSLDPPPTSGRGNEQFF.